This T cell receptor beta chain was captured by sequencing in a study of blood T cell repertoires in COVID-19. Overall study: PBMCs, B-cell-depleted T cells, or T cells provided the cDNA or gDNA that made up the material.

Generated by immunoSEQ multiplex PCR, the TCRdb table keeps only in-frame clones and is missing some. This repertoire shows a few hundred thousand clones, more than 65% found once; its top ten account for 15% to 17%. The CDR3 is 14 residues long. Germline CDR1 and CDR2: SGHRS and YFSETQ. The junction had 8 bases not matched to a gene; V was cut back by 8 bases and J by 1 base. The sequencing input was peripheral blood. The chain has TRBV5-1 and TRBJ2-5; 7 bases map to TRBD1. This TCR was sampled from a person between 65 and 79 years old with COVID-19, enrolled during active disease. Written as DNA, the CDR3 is TGCGCCAGTCGACAGGGCCTGTCCCAAGAGACCCAGTACTTC. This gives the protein CASRQGLSQETQYF.